A single T cell receptor (beta chain) is shown here with its context. Its specificity is unknown. One junction end disagrees with the germline gene, perhaps due to a read error. These data come from a study of prognosis after radiotherapy for stage I lung cancer. On the study more broadly: Patients with stage I non-small cell lung cancer joined the study from early 2018 through January 2019.

Study observations and caveats: Patients who developed distant metastases had lower Shannon entropy after stereotactic body radiation therapy.

Using two-round multiplex PCR, the authors amplified TCR beta CDR3 from genomic DNA. The authors ran first-round PCR with primers specific to each TRBV and TRBJ gene. TCRdb reanalysed the multiplex PCR reads using MiXCR and keeps one entry per CDR3 protein. This table holds some 8,500 distinct CDR3 sequences, 62% found once. The CDR3 is 13 residues long. Germline values: CDR1 LNHNV, CDR2 YYDKDF (reference sequence). This clonotype originated in a donor of 50 years or more with non-small cell lung cancer. The V gene is TRBV15, the J gene TRBJ2-2, with D unresolved. The specimen was PBMCs, collected before or after stereotactic body radiation therapy (not recorded which). The CDR3: CSTNTRRAGELFF. The CDR3 DNA reads as TGTTCCACCAACACCCGAAGGGCCGGGGAGCTGTTTTTT.